Following are 24 T cell receptor beta chains from one sample sequenced in a study of blood T cell repertoires in COVID-19. TCRdb's copy holds only in-frame clones and misses some; the assay was immunoSEQ multiplex PCR. This sample yields 130,000 to 150,000 clones, of which 80% are seen a single time; over 10% belongs to the top ten. The sample consisted of peripheral blood. The receptors here all came from a man aged 55-75 years with active or convalescent COVID-19.

CDR3 loop: CASSVTGFNQETQYF. CDR3 nucleotides: TGCGCCAGCAGCGTCACAGGGTTCAATCAAGAGACCCAGTACTTC. The chain recombines TRBV5-1 with TRBJ2-5; possibly TRBD1 for D (6 bases). Trimming took 4 bases from V and 2 from J, leaving 15 bases between them. CDR1 and CDR2 (germline): SGHRS, YFSETQ. The CDR3 runs to 15 residues.

The chain employs TRBV18 and TRBJ1-1, with D perhaps matching TRBD1 (5 bases). The germline gives CDR1 KGHSH, CDR2 LQKENI. The V end lost 3 bases, the J end lost 4 bases, and 12 bases lay between the germline ends. The CDR3 has 14 residues. The CDR3 nucleotides are TGTGCCAGCTCACCGACAGAAAGCAGCACTGAAGCTTTCTTT. Translation gives CASSPTESSTEAFF. Looking up the rest from reference TRBV18 and TRBJ1-1 gives the full variable domain: NAGVMQNPRHLVRRRGQEARLRCSPMKGHSHVYWYRQLPEEGLKFMVYLQKENIIDESGMPKERFSAEFPKEGPSILRIQQVVRGDSAAYFCASSPTESSTEAFFGQGTRLTVV.

This clone has a handful of counts. Other DNA variants within this sample encode the same CDR3. The rearrangement links TRBV3-1 (or the pseudogene TRBV3-2) to TRBJ2-7; TRBD2 might be the D (5 bases). The CDR3 is 15 amino acids. The germline gives CDR1 LGHDT, CDR2 YNNKEL (reference sequence). Trimming shortened V by 1 base and J by 0 bases, and 10 bases separated the two germline ends. The CDR3 loop reads CASSQGRASSYEQYF. The CDR3 bases are TGTGCCAGCAGCCAAGGGCGGGCTAGCTCCTACGAGCAGTACTTC.

This clone was counted a single time. This sequence joins TRBV11-2 and TRBJ2-7; 9 bases align to TRBD2. CDR1 and CDR2 (germline): SGHAT, FQNNGV. The length of the CDR3 is 15 residues. V lost 0 bases, J lost 3 bases, and 3 bases stayed unmatched. The CDR3 spells CASSLEREGFYEQYF. The CDR3, as DNA: TGTGCCAGCAGCTTAGAGCGGGAGGGCTTCTACGAGCAGTACTTC.

The chain joins TRBV3-1 (or the pseudogene TRBV3-2) to TRBJ2-7, with unresolved D. Germline loops: CDR1 LGHDT, CDR2 YNNKEL (reference sequence). V shed 3 bases and J shed 5 bases, with 5 bases lying between them. The CDR3 is 11 residues long. CDR3 sequence reads: CASSHLDEQYF. The CDR3 DNA reads TGTGCCAGCAGCCACCTTGACGAGCAGTACTTC.

V gene TRBV23-1 combines with J gene TRBJ1-2, with 11 nucleotides matching TRBD1. TRBV23-1 counts as an open reading frame of uncertain function. V lost 6 bases to trimming and J lost 5 bases; unmatched junction nucleotides: 5. The CDR3 length is 14 residues. CDR3 amino acids: CASRGQGVWYGYTF. The CDR3 DNA sequence: TGCGCCAGCAGGGGACAGGGGGTTTGGTATGGCTACACCTTC.

V and J are TRBV11-2 and TRBJ2-1; no clear D gene. The CDR3 consists of 15 residues. CDR1 and CDR2 (germline): SGHAT, FQNNGV. V was pared by 2 bases and J by 0 bases, with 8 bases between. CDR3 nucleotides: TGTGCCAGCAGCTTATCCCTGAGCTCCTACAATGAGCAGTTCTTC. Translated, it gives CASSLSLSSYNEQFF.

The chain is built from TRBV4-2 and TRBJ2-2; the D is unclear. Trimming left V 0 bases short and J 10 bases short, with 18 bases between. Germline lookup yields CDR1 LGHNA and CDR2 YNFKEQ. The CDR3 spans 16 residues. For the CDR3, the DNA is TGTGCCAGCAGCCAAGAGTCAGAATCTACCGGAGAGGAGCTGTTTTTT. Protein product: CASSQESESTGEELFF.

The chain joins TRBV19 to TRBJ2-1; D is possibly TRBD1 (8 bases). The length of the CDR3 is 16 residues. The V gene lost 5 bases and the J gene lost 4 bases, with 18 bases spanning the gap. Germline V lookup: CDR1 LNHDA, CDR2 SQIVND (reference sequence). CDR3 DNA: TGTGCCAGTAGTGCCGACACAGGGGGGGGATACAATGAGCAGTTCTTC. The encoded protein is CASSADTGGGYNEQFF. Full variable domain (remainder filled in from reference TRBV19 and TRBJ2-1): DGGITQSPKYLFRKEGQNVTLSCEQNLNHDAMYWYRQDPGQGLRLIYYSQIVNDFQKGDIAEGYSVSREKKESFPLTVTSAQKNPTAFYLCASSADTGGGYNEQFFGPGTRLTVL.

The chain couples TRBV23-1 to TRBJ1-2, with D hard to call. TRBV23-1 has ORF status, its function being uncertain. The CDR3 is made up of 12 amino acids. Trimming pared 4 bases from V and 7 bases from J, leaving 10 bases between. DNA for the CDR3: TGCGCCAGCAGTCGAGGCGGATCTGGCTACACCTTC. It is translated as CASSRGGSGYTF.

This clone was detected only a few times. The genes are TRBV7-9 and TRBJ2-7, with 8 bases aligning to TRBD1. This CDR3 has 15 amino acids. Germline V gene sequence: CDR1 SEHNR, CDR2 FQNEAQ (reference sequence). With 5 bases clipped from V and 1 base from J, the junction kept 7 bases outside the gene matches. The CDR3 DNA follows: TGTGCCAGCAGCGAACGGACAGGGAATTCCTACGAGCAGTACTTC. Translating it yields CASSERTGNSYEQYF.

This clone was detected only once. This chain links TRBV18 with TRBJ1-4; D unclear. This CDR3 is 13 amino acids long. Between the trimmed V and J ends, which lost 1 base and 6 bases, there was a span of 6 bases. Per the germline V gene, CDR1 is KGHSH and CDR2 is LQKENI. The CDR3 DNA follows: TGTGCCAGCTCACCACAATCGTATGAAAAACTGTTTTTT. Encoded protein: CASSPQSYEKLFF.

This clone has just a few counts. The J gene is TRBJ2-7, the V gene TRBV6-5; the match to TRBD1 covers 7 bases. The CDR3 runs 15 residues. Germline lookup yields CDR1 MNHEY and CDR2 SVGAGI. J was trimmed by 2 bases and V by 0 bases; bases with no gene match: 4. The CDR3 here is CASSYSGTAAYEQYF. The CDR3, as DNA: TGTGCCAGCAGTTACTCCGGGACAGCTGCCTACGAGCAGTACTTC.

The rearrangement links TRBV9 to TRBJ2-3; D might be TRBD2 (6 bases). Per germline, CDR1 SGDLS and CDR2 YYNGEE. The CDR3 totals 16 residues. Trimming left V 4 bases short and J 3 bases short, with 18 bases between. Here the CDR3 reads CASSRTVRERTDTQYF. The CDR3 DNA is TGTGCCAGCAGCCGTACCGTGCGGGAACGAACAGATACGCAGTATTTT.

The CDR3 reads CASSKNLQDRGIQYF. DNA for the CDR3: TGTGCCAGCAGTAAAAACCTTCAGGACAGGGGCATTCAGTACTTC. V is TRBV6-6 and J is TRBJ2-4; 9 bases agree with TRBD1. This CDR3 is built from 15 residues. The V segment lost 5 bases and the J segment 9 bases; nucleotides outside the gene matches: 11. In germline, CDR1 is MNHNY, CDR2 SVGAGI (reference sequence).

The rearrangement uses TRBV7-9 and TRBJ2-1; 10 bases are shared with TRBD1. The V segment lost 5 bases and the J segment 8 bases; nucleotides outside the gene matches: 9. CDR3 length equals 15 residues. Germline CDR1 SEHNR, CDR2 FQNEAQ (reference sequence). The CDR3 DNA follows: TGTGCCAGCAGCCCACCCCGGGACAGGGGACATGAGCAGTTCTTC. Its translation: CASSPPRDRGHEQFF.

The V gene is TRBV18, the J gene TRBJ1-2; D is uncertain. Germline assignment: CDR1 KGHSH and CDR2 LQKENI. The ends were cut back, 2 bases at V and 8 bases at J, with 18 bases in the middle. This CDR3 region has 15 residues. The DNA for the CDR3 is TGTGCCAGCTCACCAAACGTAGGCCCCCAGAGGGGCTACACCTTC. It encodes CASSPNVGPQRGYTF.

The gene calls are TRBV9 and TRBJ1-1, with D hard to call. Trimming cost V 0 bases and J 7 bases, with 22 bases left between them. Germline V CDR1 and CDR2: SGDLS, YYNGEE. The CDR3 spans 17 residues. The CDR3 DNA is TGTGCCAGCAGCGTAGCTACGGGTAAGAGAGGGCCTAGTGAAGCTTTCTTT. Translated, it gives CASSVATGKRGPSEAFF.

The chain uses TRBV6-1 and TRBJ2-1; 13 bases align to TRBD2. J lost 6 bases, V lost 4 bases, and 6 bases had no gene match. Germline values: CDR1 MNHNS, CDR2 SASEGT. The CDR3 covers 16 residues. This CDR3 reads CASSGSGTSGINEQFF. CDR3 coding DNA: TGTGCCAGCAGTGGATCCGGGACTAGCGGGATCAATGAGCAGTTCTTC.

The chain recombines TRBV5-1 with TRBJ1-2; TRBD1 matches at 7 bases. The CDR3 consists of 14 residues. V was clipped by 0 bases and J by 2 bases; unmatched bases: 1. From germline, CDR1 is SGHRS and CDR2 YFSETQ. CDR3 DNA: TGCGCCAGCAGCTTGGGGGACAGAAACTATGGCTACACCTTC. It yields the protein CASSLGDRNYGYTF.

The J gene is TRBJ2-7, the V gene TRBV27; 9 bases line up with TRBD1. This CDR3 has 15 amino acids. Unmatched junction bases numbered 4, after V lost 0 bases and J lost 4 bases. Germline values: CDR1 MNHEY, CDR2 SMNVEV (reference sequence). The CDR3 bases are TGTGCCAGCAGTTTATCGGGACAGGGACCTTACGAGCAGTACTTC. Translating gives CASSLSGQGPYEQYF.

V is TRBV9 and J is TRBJ2-1; D possibly corresponds to TRBD2 (5 bases). The CDR3 consists of 15 residues. V was pared by 0 bases and J by 4 bases, with 11 bases between. Germline assignment: CDR1 SGDLS and CDR2 YYNGEE. CDR3 DNA: TGTGCCAGCAGCGTAGGAGTAGCGAGTTACAATGAGCAGTTCTTC. Its protein is CASSVGVASYNEQFF.

This clone was counted once. The chain has TRBV29-1 and TRBJ2-7; maybe TRBD1 (5 bases). The V and J ends lost 6 bases and 7 bases respectively, with 19 bases between them. The CDR3 length is 13 residues. CDR1 and CDR2 (germline): SQVTM, ANQGSEA. The CDR3 is CSVPKWGSGEQYF. Here the CDR3 DNA reads TGCAGCGTACCAAAGTGGGGCTCGGGTGAGCAGTACTTC.

V gene TRBV7-2 combines with J gene TRBJ2-5; a weak D match, TRBD1 (6 bases). CDR1 and CDR2 from the germline V gene are SGHTA and FQGNSA. The CDR3 runs to 15 residues. Trimming pared 6 bases from V and 4 bases from J, leaving 18 bases between. This CDR3 is CASSPGQTVGETQYF. In DNA form, the CDR3 reads TGTGCCAGCAGTCCCGGACAGACGGTAGGAGAGACCCAGTACTTC.